The 2 T cell receptor beta chains below all came from one sample that was sequenced in a study of breast tumors, draining lymph nodes, adjacent tissues. Axillary draining lymph nodes of breast cancer patients supplied the node samples. TCRdb re-called the multiplex PCR reads with MiXCR, one entry per CDR3 protein. This sample has roughly 110,000 distinct CDR3 sequences, with 30% found just once. The sequenced sample was axillary lymph node tissue. All receptors come from a female donor with breast cancer. Some clones in this sample may be carry-over from other donors' samples.

In this sample, this clonotype turned up many times. This chain connects TRBV10-2 to TRBJ2-2, with 12 nucleotides matching TRBD2. The germline CDR1 and CDR2 sequences are WSHSY and SAAADI. The V gene end was trimmed by 3 bases and the J gene end by 4 bases; junction bases not matched to a gene: 0. The CDR3 length is 15 residues. The CDR3 reads CASSELAGGTGELFF. The CDR3 DNA follows: TGCGCCAGCAGTGAACTAGCGGGAGGCACCGGGGAGCTGTTTTTT.

The chain employs TRBV11-3 and TRBJ2-4, with 7 bases matching TRBD1. Germline V gene sequence: CDR1 SGHNT, CDR2 YENEEA. V was clipped by 6 bases and J by 11 bases; unmatched bases: 10. This CDR3 has 13 amino acids. The CDR3 region has the DNA TGTGCCAGCAGTCCTGGAGGACAGGCGGTTCAGTACTTC. It codes for CASSPGGQAVQYF.